The clone carrying this TCR beta chain appeared a single time. The source of the sample is a study of blood T cell repertoires in COVID-19. Whole-study context: Researchers got acute and convalescent COVID-19 samples from the United States, Italy and Spain. Nucleic acid was either cDNA or gDNA, and it came from T cells, B-cell-depleted T cells, or PBMCs.

Seattle researchers signed up patients amid active infection and tracked them longitudinally. Authors' analysis steps: Amplification of reference gene primers was used by the study to estimate nucleated cell counts. Only in-frame clones appear in the TCRdb table, and some are missing; sequencing was by immunoSEQ multiplex PCR. The V and J calls and clone size come from that table; D and trimming were worked out from the DNA. The data hold some 220,000 clones, with approximately 85% observed a single time. The source of this sequence is a woman aged 70-85 years with COVID-19, enrolled during active disease. The sequencing sample was made of peripheral blood.

CDR3 coding DNA: TGTGCCAGCAGAAAGGGGGACAGAAACACCATATATTTT. As protein: CASRKGDRNTIYF. The V call is TRBV11-3, the J call TRBJ1-3, with TRBD1 as a possible D gene (6 bases). CDR3 length equals 13 residues. The V gene's germline CDR1 is SGHNT and CDR2 YENEEA. The V end was cut by 6 bases, the J end by 5 bases, with 11 bases between.